One and the same sample provided the 27 T cell receptor beta chains below, sequenced in a study of T cells after yellow fever vaccination. TCRdb used MiXCR to reprocess the 5' RACE reads, holding one entry per CDR3 protein. The sample includes about 120,000 distinct CDR3 sequences, about 6.8% of them seen just once. The material was CD4+ T cells sorted from PBMCs, obtained about 41 days after the first yellow fever vaccination. The receptors stem from a man between 18 and 35 years old who received the YFV17D yellow fever vaccine.

This clonotype was seen repeatedly, ten times or more. The gene calls are TRBV9 and TRBJ2-2; 12 positions match TRBD2. The junction had 5 bases not matched to a gene; V was cut back by 4 bases and J by 4 bases. The CDR3 covers 16 residues. Germline CDR1 is SGDLS and CDR2 is YYNGEE. The CDR3 DNA reads as TGTGCCAGCAGCTTTTTACTAGCGGGGGGCACCGGGGAGCTGTTTTTT. Protein: CASSFLLAGGTGELFF.

This clonotype was counted at least ten times. The chain employs TRBV20-1 and TRBJ1-4; D call uncertain. Germline V gene lookup returns CDR1 DFQATT and CDR2 SNEGSKA (reference sequence). The CDR3 covers 15 residues. The germline V and J ends were trimmed by 0 bases and 7 bases, with 15 bases remaining between them. As DNA, the CDR3 is TGCAGTGCTAGAGACGGGAGGTCCGGGCCTGAAAAACTGTTTTTT. This encodes CSARDGRSGPEKLFF.

The sample holds many counts of this clonotype. The chain has TRBV3-1 and TRBJ1-1, with 10 bases lining up with TRBD1. Germline trimming cut 4 bases from V and 11 bases from J; bases unmatched to any gene: 10. The CDR3 has 14 amino acids. From germline, CDR1 is LGHDT and CDR2 YNNKEL (reference sequence). Written as DNA, the CDR3 is TGTGCCAGCAGCCTACCCAACGGACAGGGGGATGCTTTCTTT. Its protein is CASSLPNGQGDAFF.

This clonotype showed up many times. The CDR3 here is CASPTGMNTEAFF. CDR3 DNA sequence: TGTGCCAGCCCAACAGGCATGAACACTGAAGCTTTCTTT. The chain combines TRBV2 with TRBJ1-1, with D possibly being TRBD1 (5 bases). CDR3 length: 13 amino acids. V lost 8 bases and J 0 bases, leaving 10 bases between the germline ends. CDR1 SNHLY and CDR2 FYNNEI come from the germline V gene.

This clonotype was recorded many times. The chain is built from TRBV27 and TRBJ2-1; 7 bases line up with TRBD2. The CDR3 is 14 amino acids. The germline gives CDR1 MNHEY, CDR2 SMNVEV (reference sequence). The V gene end was trimmed by 8 bases and the J gene end by 2 bases; junction bases not matched to a gene: 6. The CDR3 DNA is TGTGCCAGCTGCCCGGGACTACCCTACAATGAGCAGTTCTTC. Translation: CASCPGLPYNEQFF.

This clonotype was seen more than once but under ten times. This chain connects TRBV19 to TRBJ2-7, with 7 bases that match TRBD1. The CDR3 spans 13 residues. V was clipped by 7 bases and J by 6 bases; unmatched bases: 9. Germline assignment: CDR1 LNHDA and CDR2 SQIVND (reference sequence). CDR3 loop: CASIPGGPGEQYF. CDR3 sequence (DNA): TGTGCCAGTATCCCAGGGGGACCGGGCGAGCAGTACTTC.

Details on this clonotype: Since a much larger clone is just one base distant, this may be a read error. The CDR3 region is CASRPAPISSYNKQFF. For the CDR3, the DNA is TGTGCCAGCCGACCCGCGCCTATCAGCTCCTACAATAAGCAGTTCTTC. The chain recombines TRBV5-8 with TRBJ2-1; D uncertain. CDR1 and CDR2 from the germline V gene are SGHTS and YDEGEE. This CDR3 contains 16 residues.

This clonotype was recorded many times. The V gene is TRBV12-3 or TRBV12-4, the J gene TRBJ2-1; D not certain. V was shortened by 6 bases and J by 2 bases, with 8 bases between the two germline ends. This CDR3 contains 13 residues. In DNA, the CDR3 is TGTGCCAGCAGCCATAACACCTACAATGAGCAGTTCTTC. Its translation: CASSHNTYNEQFF.

There are many counts of this clonotype. The chain is built from TRBV6-2 or TRBV6-3 and TRBJ2-1; no reliable D call. This CDR3 has 11 amino acids. Per germline, CDR1 MNHEY and CDR2 SVGEGT. V gave up 5 bases and J gave up 9 bases, with 8 bases separating them. This CDR3 reads CASSNSPEQFF. The CDR3 nucleotides read TGTGCCAGCAGTAATTCGCCTGAGCAGTTCTTC.

This clonotype was seen repeatedly, ten times or more. The rearrangement links TRBV4-3 to TRBJ1-1; no clear D gene. V gave up 0 bases and J gave up 11 bases, with 19 bases separating them. CDR1 is LGHNA, CDR2 YSLEER, per germline. CDR3 length: 15 amino acids. The CDR3 DNA reads TGCGCCAGCAGCCAAGATACTAAGGGATTTCTACAGGCTTTCTTT. The encoded protein is CASSQDTKGFLQAFF.

V is TRBV5-4 and J is TRBJ2-7, with D possibly being TRBD2 (7 bases). Germline CDR1 reads SGHNT; CDR2 reads YYREEE (reference sequence). Trimming shortened V by 0 bases and J by 6 bases, and 13 bases separated the two germline ends. This CDR3 is 14 amino acids long. The CDR3 nucleotides read TGTGCCAGCAGCTTGGGAGGGGGGGCCCGCGAGCAGTACTTC. Its protein is CASSLGGGAREQYF.

Many counts were recorded for this clonotype. The V and J genes are TRBV10-3 and TRBJ2-7; 8 bases align to TRBD1. The CDR3 runs 12 residues. Germline V gives CDR1 ENHRY, CDR2 SYGVKD. V lost 10 bases and J lost 1; bases outside the gene matches: 3. In DNA form, the CDR3 reads TGTGCCACCGGACAGGGATCCTACGAGCAGTACTTC. It yields the protein CATGQGSYEQYF.

About this clonotype itself: A much more abundant neighbour one base away suggests this may be a read error. The rearrangement joins TRBV14 to TRBJ1-4, with D perhaps TRBD1 (5 bases). Germline-derived CDR1 and CDR2 are SGHDN and FVKESK. The CDR3 runs to 15 residues. In DNA, the CDR3 is TGTGTCAGCAGCCAACACCGGGACACTAATGAAAAACTGTTTTTT. Translating gives CVSSQHRDTNEKLFF.

This clonotype showed up many times. The chain recombines TRBV10-3 with TRBJ1-1; D may be TRBD1 (5 bases). CDR3 length: 14 residues. Looked up from germline, CDR1 is ENHRY and CDR2 is SYGVKD. The germline V and J ends were trimmed by 0 bases and 7 bases, with 12 bases remaining between them. The CDR3 DNA reads as TGTGCCATCAGTGAGTCGGGGGGGGAACATGAAGCTTTCTTT. It specifies CAISESGGEHEAFF.

This clonotype showed up many times. The chain carries TRBV6-1 and TRBJ1-1; no reliable D call. The length of the CDR3 is 13 residues. The V end was cut by 7 bases, the J end by 2 bases, with 11 bases between. CDR1 MNHNS and CDR2 SASEGT come from the germline V gene. For the CDR3, the DNA is TGTGCCAGCAAGATGGACGCCAACACTGAAGCTTTCTTT. Its translation is CASKMDANTEAFF.

At least ten counts were recorded for this clonotype. V gene TRBV12-3 or TRBV12-4 combines with J gene TRBJ2-5; perhaps TRBD1 as D (5 bases). V lost 3 bases to trimming and J lost 4 bases, with 9 bases between them. This CDR3 has 13 residues. The CDR3 here is CASSLGLRETQYF. The CDR3 DNA reads TGTGCCAGCAGTTTGGGGCTCAGAGAGACCCAGTACTTC.

This clonotype was counted many times. This chain uses TRBV4-2 with TRBJ2-7; D may be TRBD1 or TRBD2 (5 bases each). Germline CDR1 LGHNA, CDR2 YNFKEQ. The CDR3 extends over 14 amino acids. The V gene lost 1 base and the J gene lost 2 bases, with 9 bases spanning the gap. The CDR3 loop reads CASSQGRGAYEQYF. DNA for the CDR3: TGTGCCAGCAGCCAAGGGAGAGGGGCCTACGAGCAGTACTTC.

This clonotype came up many times. This chain joins TRBV11-2 and TRBJ2-3, with D perhaps being TRBD1 or TRBD2 (5 bases each). The CDR3 has 15 amino acids. V lost 1 base and J 5 bases, leaving 13 bases between the germline ends. From germline, CDR1 is SGHAT and CDR2 FQNNGV. In DNA, the CDR3 is TGTGCCAGCAGCTTAGGTCTTGGGGGACGAGATACGCAGTATTTT. Translated, it gives CASSLGLGGRDTQYF.

The chain employs TRBV20-1 and TRBJ1-2; D unresolved. Trimming cost V 1 base and J 4 bases, with 7 bases left between them. The CDR3 length is 12 residues. Germline-derived CDR1 and CDR2 are DFQATT and SNEGSKA (reference sequence). The DNA for the CDR3 is TGCAGTGCTAGAGGGGGAGCCTATGGCTACACCTTC. This sequence encodes CSARGGAYGYTF.

This clonotype was counted many times. The rearrangement links TRBV5-6 to TRBJ1-6; 9 bases align to TRBD1. V trimming: 3 bases; J trimming: 9 bases; junction bases outside the gene matches: 13. CDR1 is SGHDT, CDR2 YYEEEE, per germline. The CDR3 consists of 17 residues. CDR3 nucleotides: TGTGCCAGCAGCTCAATCCGGGACAGGGTTAATGGTTCACCCCTCCACTTT. Translating gives CASSSIRDRVNGSPLHF.

The chain has TRBV6-2 or TRBV6-3 and TRBJ2-6; 8 nucleotides match TRBD2. This CDR3 comprises 16 residues. CDR1 is MNHEY and CDR2 is SVGEGT in the germline V gene. The V segment lost 6 bases and the J segment 2 bases; nucleotides outside the gene matches: 6. The CDR3 nucleotides read TGTGCCAGCAGCCCTGGGCGGGGGGCTGGGGCCAACGTCCTGACTTTC. Amino acid sequence: CASSPGRGAGANVLTF.

This clonotype came up many times. The chain links TRBV5-1 to TRBJ1-6; D is uncertain. Trimming removed 5 bases at V and 5 bases at J, with 14 bases between. Germline V gene sequence: CDR1 SGHRS, CDR2 YFSETQ. The CDR3 has 15 residues. In nucleotides, the CDR3 is TGCGCCAGCAGGTCTGACGGAGCCGATAATTCACCCCTCCACTTT. Translated: CASRSDGADNSPLHF.

A note on this clonotype: A read error may explain this, as a much larger clone is one base away. V usage is TRBV11-2 and J usage is TRBJ1-5; D may be TRBD1 (6 bases). This CDR3 comprises 14 residues. V was cut by 5 bases and J by 6 bases, with 14 bases left in between. Per the germline V gene, CDR1 is SGHAT and CDR2 is FQNNGV. CDR3 nucleotides: TGTGCCAGCAGCCGGGGACACTCAACTCAGCCCCAGCATTTT. Its protein is CASSRGHSTQPQHF.

This clonotype was seen at least ten times. The chain joins TRBV3-1 to TRBJ2-1, with 12 bases lining up with TRBD2. Germline-derived CDR1 and CDR2 are LGHDT and YNNKEL (reference sequence). V shed 5 bases and J 0 bases; nucleotides not matched to a gene: 2. There are 16 residues in the CDR3. CDR3 DNA sequence: TGTGCCAGCAGCGAGACTAGCGGGAGCTCCTACAATGAGCAGTTCTTC. It encodes CASSETSGSSYNEQFF.

This clonotype was detected many times. The V and J genes are TRBV4-2 and TRBJ2-3, with TRBD2 matching 13 bases. The ends lost 1 base at V and 4 bases at J; junction bases unmatched: 2. CDR1 and CDR2 (germline): LGHNA, YNFKEQ. The CDR3 runs to 16 residues. For the CDR3, the DNA is TGTGCCAGCAGCCAAGGGACTAGCGGGGGCGCAGATACGCAGTATTTT. Residues: CASSQGTSGGADTQYF.

This clonotype was detected only a few times. This chain links TRBV9 with TRBJ2-5, with D unresolved. Germline V gene sequence: CDR1 SGDLS, CDR2 YYNGEE. V gave up 0 bases and J gave up 1 base, with 7 bases separating them. The CDR3 is 14 residues long. The CDR3 region has the DNA TGTGCCAGCAGCGTAGGGGCCAGCCAAGAGACCCAGTACTTC. It is translated as CASSVGASQETQYF.

The rearrangement uses TRBV19 and TRBJ2-3, with D possibly being TRBD2 (6 bases). The V and J ends lost 1 base and 13 bases respectively, with 18 bases between them. The CDR3 spans 14 residues. Germline V CDR1 and CDR2: LNHDA, SQIVND (reference sequence). CDR3 loop: CASSIAVLASVEYF. The CDR3 nucleotides are TGTGCCAGTAGTATAGCGGTGCTAGCGAGTGTGGAGTATTTT.